This is a list of T cell receptor beta chains from one sample in a study of control samples from healthy donors and cancer patients. Repertoires were generated with immunoSEQ multiplex PCR, while TCRdb's copy carries only in-frame clones and drops some. The table lists roughly 90,000 clones, approximately 93% of them singletons. The sample consisted of blood. The receptors shown here come from a woman aged 30 to 39 in good health. The CDR3 runs from the conserved cysteine through the conserved F or W. The order of the fields is V gene, clone size, J gene, D gene, CDR3 protein, CDR3 DNA. A D gene is named only where the DNA matches it firmly. Part of the rows lack a size; the others show once, few, many or a class for expanded clones.

TRBV7-6,NA,TRBJ2-7,NA,CASSLEIQAFYEQYF,TGTGCCAGCAGCTTAGAGATACAGGCTTTCTACGAGCAGTACTTC
TRBV2,NA,TRBJ1-5,NA,CASGPTGPWQPQHF,TGTGCCAGCGGACCAACAGGGCCGTGGCAGCCCCAGCATTTT
TRBV14,NA,TRBJ2-7,TRBD1,CASSQDPRDRVYEQYF,TGTGCCAGCAGCCAAGACCCCCGGGACAGGGTCTACGAGCAGTACTTC
TRBV5-1,NA,TRBJ2-2,TRBD2,CASSPSGVNTGELFF,TGCGCCAGCAGCCCTAGCGGGGTTAACACCGGGGAGCTGTTTTTT
TRBV18,NA,TRBJ1-3,TRBD1,CASSPQTGGGNTIYF,TGTGCCAGCTCACCCCAAACAGGGGGCGGAAACACCATATATTTT
TRBV7-3,NA,TRBJ2-1,TRBD2,CASSPQGGLASNEQFF,TGTGCCAGCAGCCCCCAGGGGGGACTAGCAAGTAATGAGCAGTTCTTC
TRBV6-5,NA,TRBJ2-7,NA,CASRRVVSSYEQYF,TGTGCCAGCAGACGGGTAGTAAGCTCCTACGAGCAGTACTTC
TRBV19,once,TRBJ2-7,TRBD2,CASSISLLLAGEQYF,TGTGCCAGTAGTATATCGCTTCTACTAGCGGGTGAGCAGTACTTC
TRBV3-1/TRBV3-2,NA,TRBJ1-2,NA,CASSQGWRIFYGYTF,TGTGCCAGCAGCCAAGGTTGGAGGATTTTCTATGGCTACACCTTC
TRBV12-3/TRBV12-4,NA,TRBJ2-4,NA,CASSLGVGIIQYF,TGTGCCAGCAGTTTAGGTGTAGGGATTATTCAGTACTTC
TRBV4-1,NA,TRBJ1-4,TRBD1,CASRQGTNEKLFF,TGCGCCAGCAGACAGGGGACTAATGAAAAACTGTTTTTT
TRBV5-1,NA,TRBJ2-5,NA,CASSAWTAETQYF,TGCGCCAGCAGCGCTTGGACAGCAGAGACCCAGTACTTC
TRBV3-1/TRBV3-2,once,TRBJ2-7,TRBD2,CASSQGWSSGSLYEQYF,TGTGCCAGCAGCCAAGGATGGTCTAGCGGGAGCCTCTACGAGCAGTACTTC
TRBV5-4,NA,TRBJ2-5,NA,CASSRGLEETQYF,TGTGCCAGCAGCCGAGGATTAGAAGAGACCCAGTACTTC
TRBV28,NA,TRBJ1-5,NA,CASSSMHYSNQPQHF,TGTGCCAGCAGTTCAATGCATTATAGCAATCAGCCCCAGCATTTT
TRBV2,once,TRBJ2-3,TRBD1,CASSEDRTSTDTQYF,TGTGCCAGCAGTGAGGACAGGACTAGCACAGATACGCAGTATTTT
TRBV6-5,NA,TRBJ2-2,NA,CASSFGGNTGELFF,TGTGCCAGCAGTTTTGGCGGCAACACCGGGGAGCTGTTTTTT
TRBV7-2,NA,TRBJ1-3,NA,CASSLDPPRSGNTIYF,TGTGCCAGCAGCTTAGACCCTCCTCGCTCTGGAAACACCATATATTTT
TRBV28,NA,TRBJ1-6,TRBD1,CASSSTGGALSSPLHF,TGTGCCAGCAGTTCAACAGGGGGCGCTTTGAGTTCACCCCTCCACTTT
TRBV6-5,once,TRBJ1-4,NA,CAILREPNEKLFF,TGTGCCATACTCAGGGAGCCAAATGAAAAACTGTTTTTT
TRBV6-5,once,TRBJ1-5,NA,CASMKTFSQPQHF,TGTGCCAGCATGAAAACTTTTAGTCAGCCCCAGCATTTT
TRBV7-8,NA,TRBJ2-1,TRBD2,CASSPTRRGLAGRSSYNEQFF,TGTGCCAGCAGCCCTACCCGACGGGGACTAGCGGGACGTAGCTCCTACAATGAGCAGTTCTTC
TRBV10-2,NA,TRBJ1-2,NA,CASSGPDSNIYGYTF,TGCGCCAGCAGTGGTCCCGACAGCAATATCTATGGCTACACCTTC
TRBV11-3,NA,TRBJ2-7,NA,CASSLGDNYEQYF,TGTGCCAGCAGCTTAGGGGACAACTACGAGCAGTACTTC
TRBV5-4,NA,TRBJ2-7,TRBD2,CASSRSGRASYEQYF,TGTGCCAGCAGCCGAAGCGGGAGGGCTTCCTACGAGCAGTACTTC
TRBV5-8,once,TRBJ2-7,TRBD1,CASSLSTGGSYEQYF,TGTGCCAGCAGCTTATCAACAGGGGGCAGCTACGAGCAGTACTTC
TRBV6-2/TRBV6-3,NA,TRBJ2-5,NA,CASSQDYKETQYF,TGTGCCAGCAGCCAGGACTATAAAGAGACCCAGTACTTC
TRBV5-4,NA,TRBJ1-3,TRBD1,CASSGDRAGNTIYF,TGTGCCAGCAGCGGGGACAGGGCTGGAAACACCATATATTTT
TRBV19,NA,TRBJ1-5,NA,CASSKDSNQPQHF,TGTGCCAGTAGTAAGGACAGCAATCAGCCCCAGCATTTT
TRBV3-1/TRBV3-2,NA,TRBJ1-6,NA,CASSQGTARNSPLHF,TGTGCCAGCAGCCAAGGGACAGCGAGGAATTCACCCCTCCACTTT
TRBV5-5,NA,TRBJ1-6,NA,CASSLVTDTAPLHF,TGTGCCAGCAGCTTGGTTACGGATACGGCACCCCTCCACTTT
TRBV28,NA,TRBJ2-5,NA,CASSLRVSETQYF,TGTGCCAGCAGTTTAAGGGTCTCAGAGACCCAGTACTTC
TRBV18,NA,TRBJ1-4,NA,CASSPAGASRATNEKLFF,TGTGCCAGCTCACCGGCCGGGGCCTCCCGTGCAACTAATGAAAAACTGTTTTTT
TRBV27,once,TRBJ1-4,NA,CASSPTGIIFEKLFF,TGTGCCAGCAGTCCCACAGGGATTATTTTTGAAAAACTGTTTTTT
TRBV28,NA,TRBJ1-4,NA,CASNSAGARDISNEKLFF,TGTGCCAGCAATTCGGCTGGGGCCAGGGACATATCTAATGAAAAACTGTTTTTT
TRBV5-5,NA,TRBJ1-1,NA,CASSLDRGTNTEAFF,TGTGCCAGCAGCTTGGATCGGGGCACGAACACTGAAGCTTTCTTT
TRBV5-1,NA,TRBJ2-7,TRBD2,CASSLGPREGGRSIKQYF,TGCGCCAGCAGCTTAGGCCCCAGAGAGGGCGGGAGGTCTATAAAGCAGTACTTC
TRBV28,NA,TRBJ1-3,NA,CASSSGATSGNTIYF,TGTGCCAGCAGTTCAGGGGCTACCTCTGGAAACACCATATATTTT
TRBV4-2,once,TRBJ1-2,TRBD1,CASSQEEEGQEHYGYTF,TGTGCCAGCAGCCAAGAGGAAGAAGGACAGGAGCACTATGGCTACACCTTC
TRBV19,NA,TRBJ1-6,NA,CASSPSPNFYNSPLHF,TGTGCCAGTAGCCCTTCACCCAATTTCTATAATTCACCCCTCCACTTT
TRBV29-1,once,TRBJ2-2,NA,CSAEGVAGELFF,TGCAGCGCCGAAGGGGTAGCCGGGGAGCTGTTTTTT
TRBV30,NA,TRBJ2-5,TRBD2,CAWSVSSGGSSQYF,TGTGCCTGGAGTGTATCTAGCGGGGGGTCGTCCCAGTACTTC
TRBV18,NA,TRBJ2-7,NA,CASSPGFPREQYF,TGTGCCAGCTCACCAGGCTTCCCGCGGGAGCAGTACTTC
TRBV6-1,NA,TRBJ1-3,NA,CASSEGEEGNTIYF,TGTGCCAGCAGTGAAGGGGAGGAGGGAAACACCATATATTTT
TRBV2,NA,TRBJ2-1,NA,CASGGWASYNEQFF,TGTGCCAGCGGCGGTTGGGCGAGCTACAATGAGCAGTTCTTC
TRBV7-2,NA,TRBJ2-1,TRBD2,CASSRSGSNEQFF,TGTGCCAGCAGCCGTAGCGGGAGTAATGAGCAGTTCTTC
TRBV28,NA,TRBJ2-7,NA,CASSSVLYEQYF,TGTGCCAGCAGTTCCGTCCTTTACGAGCAGTACTTC
TRBV7-8,NA,TRBJ1-2,NA,CASTLGGKSGYTF,TGTGCCAGCACCTTAGGGGGAAAGAGTGGCTACACCTTC
TRBV6-5,NA,TRBJ1-2,NA,CASSELANYGYTF,TGTGCCAGCAGCGAGTTAGCTAACTATGGCTACACCTTC
TRBV4-1,NA,TRBJ2-7,NA,CASSQVLGTRYEQYF,TGCGCCAGCAGCCAAGTATTGGGCACACGCTACGAGCAGTACTTC
TRBV29-1,once,TRBJ2-1,TRBD2,CSVEGTSGVYNEQFF,TGCAGCGTTGAGGGGACTAGCGGGGTTTACAATGAGCAGTTCTTC
TRBV9,NA,TRBJ1-5,NA,CASSRSQDQPQHF,TGTGCCAGCAGCAGAAGTCAGGATCAGCCCCAGCATTTT
TRBV7-9,once,TRBJ2-2,TRBD2,CASSGEGRDFDTGELFF,TGTGCCAGCAGCGGGGAGGGGCGGGATTTCGACACCGGGGAGCTGTTTTTT
TRBV2,NA,TRBJ2-7,NA,CASSREALIEQYF,TGTGCCAGCAGTCGAGAGGCCTTGATCGAGCAGTACTTC
TRBV6-6,NA,TRBJ2-7,NA,CASSYSQTSYEQYF,TGTGCCAGCAGTTACTCACAGACCTCCTACGAGCAGTACTTC
TRBV3-1/TRBV3-2,NA,TRBJ1-2,TRBD1,CASSPIGQGGYGYTF,TGTGCCAGCAGCCCCATTGGACAGGGTGGGTATGGCTACACCTTC
TRBV11-2,NA,TRBJ1-2,NA,CASSSPTGQGYTF,TGTGCCAGCAGCTCTCCGACGGGGCAGGGGTATACCTTC